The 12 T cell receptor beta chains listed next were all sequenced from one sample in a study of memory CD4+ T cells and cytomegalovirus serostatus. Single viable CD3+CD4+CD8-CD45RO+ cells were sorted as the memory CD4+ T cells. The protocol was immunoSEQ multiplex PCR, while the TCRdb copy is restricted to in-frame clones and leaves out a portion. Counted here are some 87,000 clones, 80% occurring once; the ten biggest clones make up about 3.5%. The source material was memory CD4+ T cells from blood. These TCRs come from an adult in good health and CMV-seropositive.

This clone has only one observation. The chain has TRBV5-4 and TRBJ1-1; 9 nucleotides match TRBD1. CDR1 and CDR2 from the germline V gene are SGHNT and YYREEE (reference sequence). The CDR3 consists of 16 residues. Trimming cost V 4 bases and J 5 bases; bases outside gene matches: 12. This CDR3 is CASSPGVQQGATEAFF. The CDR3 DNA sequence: TGTGCCAGCAGCCCAGGGGTCCAACAGGGGGCTACTGAAGCTTTCTTT.

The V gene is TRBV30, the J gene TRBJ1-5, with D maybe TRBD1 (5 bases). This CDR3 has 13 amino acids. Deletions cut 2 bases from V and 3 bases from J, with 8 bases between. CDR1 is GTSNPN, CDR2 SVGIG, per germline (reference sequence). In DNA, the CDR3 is TGTGCCTGGAGTTCAGGGATCAATCAGCCCCAGCATTTT. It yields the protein CAWSSGINQPQHF.

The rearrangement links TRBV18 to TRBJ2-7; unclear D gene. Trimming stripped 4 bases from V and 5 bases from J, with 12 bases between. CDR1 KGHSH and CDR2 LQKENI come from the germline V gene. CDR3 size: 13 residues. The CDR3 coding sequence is TGTGCCAGCTCACTAGGTTCGATCGACGAGCAGTACTTC. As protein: CASSLGSIDEQYF.

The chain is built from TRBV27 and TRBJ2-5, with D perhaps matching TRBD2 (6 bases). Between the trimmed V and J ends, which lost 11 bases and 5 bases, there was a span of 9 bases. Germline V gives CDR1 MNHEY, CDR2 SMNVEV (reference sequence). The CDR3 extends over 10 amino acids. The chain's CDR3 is CAAGWETQYF. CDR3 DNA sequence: TGTGCCGCGGGATGGGAGACCCAGTACTTC.

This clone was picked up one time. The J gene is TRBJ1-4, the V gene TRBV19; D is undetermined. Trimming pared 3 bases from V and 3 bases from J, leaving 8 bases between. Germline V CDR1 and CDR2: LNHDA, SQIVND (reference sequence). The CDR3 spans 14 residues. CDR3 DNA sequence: TGTGCCAGTAGTATGGCGTCCTCTAATGAAAAACTGTTTTTT. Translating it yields CASSMASSNEKLFF.

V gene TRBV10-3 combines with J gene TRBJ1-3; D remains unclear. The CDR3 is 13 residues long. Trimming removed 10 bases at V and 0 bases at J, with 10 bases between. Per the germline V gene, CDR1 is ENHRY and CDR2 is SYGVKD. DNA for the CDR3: TGTGCCAGTTACACGAGCTCTGGAAACACCATATATTTT. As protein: CASYTSSGNTIYF.

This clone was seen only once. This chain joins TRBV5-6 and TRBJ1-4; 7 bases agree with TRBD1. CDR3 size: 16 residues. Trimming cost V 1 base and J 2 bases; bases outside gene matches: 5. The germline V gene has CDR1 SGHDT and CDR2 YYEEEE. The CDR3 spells CASSLYDRATNEKLFF. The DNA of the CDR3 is TGTGCCAGCAGCTTGTACGACAGGGCTACTAATGAAAAACTGTTTTTT.

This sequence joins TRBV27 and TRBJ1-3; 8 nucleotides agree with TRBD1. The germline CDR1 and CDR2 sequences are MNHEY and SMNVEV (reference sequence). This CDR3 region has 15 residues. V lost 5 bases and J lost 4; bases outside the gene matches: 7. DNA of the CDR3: TGTGCCAGCAGTCAAACCAGGGGGCAGGGAAACACCATATATTTT. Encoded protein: CASSQTRGQGNTIYF.

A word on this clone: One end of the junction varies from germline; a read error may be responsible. The chain's CDR3 is CASRVRALSSNEQFF. The CDR3 nucleotides are TGTGCCAGCAGGGTCAGGGCCCTCTCCTCCAATGAGCAGTTCTTC. The chain carries TRBV2 and TRBJ2-1; a weak D match, TRBD1 (5 bases). Germline V gene data show CDR1 as SNHLY and CDR2 as FYNNEI. CDR3 length equals 15 residues. Using reference TRBV2 and TRBJ2-1 for the parts outside the CDR3, the full variable domain is EPEVTQTPSHQVTQMGQEVILRCVPISNHLYFYWYRQILGQKVEFLVSFYNNEISEKSEIFDDQFSVERPDGSNFTLKIRSTKLEDSAMYFCASRVRALSSNEQFFGPGTRLTVL.

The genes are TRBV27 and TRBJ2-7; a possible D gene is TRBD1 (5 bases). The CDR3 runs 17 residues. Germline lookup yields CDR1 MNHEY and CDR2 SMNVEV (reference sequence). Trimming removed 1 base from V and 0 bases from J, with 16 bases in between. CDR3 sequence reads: CASSLLGRGQTSYEQYF. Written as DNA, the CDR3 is TGTGCCAGCAGTTTATTGGGGCGTGGGCAGACCTCCTACGAGCAGTACTTC.

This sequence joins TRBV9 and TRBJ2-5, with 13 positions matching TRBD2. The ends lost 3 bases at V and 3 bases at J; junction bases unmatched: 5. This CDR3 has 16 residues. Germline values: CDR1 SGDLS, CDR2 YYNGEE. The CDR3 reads CASSAELAGGEETQYF. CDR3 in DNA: TGTGCCAGCAGCGCCGAACTAGCGGGAGGGGAAGAGACCCAGTACTTC.

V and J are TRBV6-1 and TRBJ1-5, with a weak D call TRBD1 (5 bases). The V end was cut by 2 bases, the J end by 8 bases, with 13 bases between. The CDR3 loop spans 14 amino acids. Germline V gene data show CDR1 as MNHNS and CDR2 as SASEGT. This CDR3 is CASSELRGVEPQHF. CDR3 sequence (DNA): TGTGCCAGCAGTGAACTGAGGGGAGTGGAGCCCCAGCATTTT.